The 26 T cell receptor beta chains in this list originate from one sample, sequenced in a study of cytomegalovirus exposure and HLA in healthy donors. Primers for the PCR totalled 60 Vbeta and 13 Jbeta. Produced via immunoSEQ multiplex PCR; TCRdb's table is partial and in-frame only. In the table there are 65,000 to 85,000 clones, approximately 67% of which are singletons. The specimen was PBMCs. The receptors stem from a woman aged 25-40 years in good health and CMV-seronegative.

The V call is TRBV18, the J call TRBJ2-3; 7 nucleotides match TRBD2. This CDR3 is built from 13 residues. Per the germline V gene, CDR1 is KGHSH and CDR2 is LQKENI. J was trimmed by 3 bases and V by 3 bases; bases with no gene match: 0. CDR3 sequence reads: CASSPGGTDTQYF. The CDR3 coding sequence is TGTGCCAGCTCACCCGGGGGGACAGATACGCAGTATTTT.

The V gene is TRBV4-3, the J gene TRBJ1-1; weak D call: TRBD1 (6 bases). CDR1 is LGHNA, CDR2 YSLEER, per germline. There are 14 residues in the CDR3. V lost 3 bases, J lost 4 bases, and 12 bases lay in between. CDR3 residues: CASSQSQDSTEAFF. The DNA for the CDR3 is TGCGCCAGCAGCCAGTCACAGGACAGCACTGAAGCTTTCTTT.

The V and J genes are TRBV6-6 and TRBJ2-1; the D is unclear. The ends were cut back, 6 bases at V and 8 bases at J, with 8 bases in the middle. Germline CDR1 reads MNHNY; CDR2 reads SVGAGI (reference sequence). This CDR3 contains 11 residues. In DNA form, the CDR3 reads TGTGCCAGCAGGTCCTTCCATGAGCAGTTCTTC. It specifies CASRSFHEQFF.

The chain is built from TRBV18 and TRBJ1-5; D is unresolved. The CDR3 has 16 amino acids. Trimming removed 2 bases at V and 6 bases at J, with 17 bases between. CDR1 and CDR2 (germline): KGHSH, LQKENI. CDR3 region: CASSPTMEGGSQPQHF. Here the CDR3 DNA reads TGTGCCAGCTCACCAACGATGGAGGGCGGAAGTCAGCCCCAGCATTTT.

This chain joins TRBV4-3 and TRBJ1-1; TRBD1 agrees at 9 bases. This CDR3 is 19 amino acids long. Germline assignment: CDR1 LGHNA and CDR2 YSLEER. Germline trimming cut 1 base from V and 0 bases from J; bases unmatched to any gene: 12. The CDR3, as DNA: TGCGCCAGCAGCCAAGGGGACAGGGCGGACGGGAACCTGAACACTGAAGCTTTCTTT. Protein sequence: CASSQGDRADGNLNTEAFF.

A single count supports this clone. The chain combines TRBV7-8 with TRBJ1-2; a possible D gene is TRBD1 (5 bases). Germline loops: CDR1 SGHVS, CDR2 FQNEAQ. The CDR3 length is 16 residues. Trimming removed 6 bases from V and 2 bases from J, with 19 bases in between. The CDR3 coding sequence is TGTGCCAGCAGTCGCTTCGTCCAGGGTGACAACTATGGCTACACCTTC. Its translation is CASSRFVQGDNYGYTF.

This clone came up a few times. The rearrangement joins TRBV19 to TRBJ2-7; 11 nucleotides match TRBD2. This CDR3 has 14 amino acids. The V gene end was trimmed by 4 bases and the J gene end by 3 bases; junction bases not matched to a gene: 2. CDR1 and CDR2 from the germline V gene are LNHDA and SQIVND (reference sequence). The CDR3, as DNA: TGTGCCAGTAGTACCCTAGCGGGGGGCTACGAGCAGTACTTC. Its translation: CASSTLAGGYEQYF.

V and J are TRBV19 and TRBJ2-1; TRBD2 might be the D (7 bases). Looked up from germline, CDR1 is LNHDA and CDR2 is SQIVND (reference sequence). V shed 3 bases and J shed 7 bases, with 22 bases lying between them. There are 17 residues in the CDR3. The CDR3 DNA follows: TGTGCCAGTAGTATGGGTGGGTACGGGGGGCTCGGGAATGAGCAGTTCTTC. The encoded protein is CASSMGGYGGLGNEQFF.

The rearrangement joins TRBV5-4 to TRBJ1-1; 7 bases map to TRBD1. V dropped 4 bases and J dropped 5; count of bases not matched to a gene: 5. This CDR3 has 13 residues. Germline V lookup: CDR1 SGHNT, CDR2 YYREEE (reference sequence). In DNA form, the CDR3 reads TGTGCCAGCAGCCCGACAGGGAAGACTGAAGCTTTCTTT. It yields the protein CASSPTGKTEAFF.

The V gene is TRBV5-4, the J gene TRBJ2-5, with 15 bases aligning to TRBD2. V was pared by 4 bases and J by 4 bases, with 8 bases of the junction left unmatched. This CDR3 region has 17 residues. The germline V gene encodes CDR1 SGHNT and CDR2 YYREEE (reference sequence). The CDR3: CASSVGLAGGRGETQYF. The CDR3 nucleotides read TGTGCCAGCAGCGTCGGACTAGCGGGGGGGCGAGGAGAGACCCAGTACTTC.

This chain uses TRBV19 with TRBJ1-5, with 7 bases fitting TRBD1. The CDR3 runs 14 residues. Germline V lookup: CDR1 LNHDA, CDR2 SQIVND (reference sequence). V shed 0 bases, J shed 6 bases, and the junction held 2 bases outside the gene matches. The CDR3 DNA sequence: TGTGCCAGTAGTATAGAGGCAGGGGGTCAGCCCCAGCATTTT. This codes for CASSIEAGGQPQHF.

This clone was detected only a few times. This chain links TRBV27 with TRBJ2-1, with D maybe TRBD1 (6 bases). The CDR3 loop spans 15 amino acids. Germline V gives CDR1 MNHEY, CDR2 SMNVEV (reference sequence). V lost 6 bases and J 6 bases, leaving 18 bases between the germline ends. The CDR3 is CASSSSWTEPNEQFF. The CDR3 nucleotides are TGTGCCAGCAGCTCAAGCTGGACAGAACCCAATGAGCAGTTCTTC.

The chain uses TRBV30 and TRBJ2-6, with 7 bases that match TRBD1. Germline V lookup: CDR1 GTSNPN, CDR2 SVGIG (reference sequence). J gave up 0 bases and V 3 bases, and 14 bases lay outside the gene matches. The CDR3 loop spans 19 amino acids. The CDR3 reads CAWRDFYDRANSGANVLTF. The DNA of the CDR3 is TGTGCCTGGAGGGATTTCTATGACAGGGCGAACTCTGGGGCCAACGTCCTGACTTTC.

The CDR3 protein is CASSKPGATNEKLFF. CDR3 nucleotides: TGTGCCAGCAGTAAACCGGGAGCAACTAATGAAAAACTGTTTTTT. The chain recombines TRBV28 with TRBJ1-4; D is undetermined. The CDR3 has 15 amino acids. Germline V gene data show CDR1 as MDHEN and CDR2 as SYDVKM. Trimming removed 5 bases from V and 0 bases from J, with 10 bases in between.

The chain uses TRBV29-1 and TRBJ1-3, with a weak D call TRBD1 (5 bases). Germline-derived CDR1 and CDR2 are SQVTM and ANQGSEA. There are 11 residues in the CDR3. V was clipped by 8 bases and J by 1 base, with 6 bases between them. CDR3 DNA sequence: TGCAGCCACAGGTCTGGAAACACCATATATTTT. Translating it yields CSHRSGNTIYF.

The chain has TRBV7-9 and TRBJ2-1; D perhaps matches TRBD2 (6 bases). CDR3 length: 14 amino acids. CDR1 is SEHNR, CDR2 FQNEAQ, per germline (reference sequence). V was clipped by 4 bases and J by 7 bases, with 14 bases between them. The CDR3 spells CASSYDAGRNEQFF. The DNA of the CDR3 is TGTGCCAGCAGCTACGATGCGGGGAGAAATGAGCAGTTCTTC.

A single count supports this clone. The rearrangement uses TRBV10-3 and TRBJ1-4; 7 nucleotides agree with TRBD1. The germline CDR1 and CDR2 sequences are ENHRY and SYGVKD. There are 15 residues in the CDR3. V dropped 3 bases and J dropped 14; count of bases not matched to a gene: 15. CDR3 DNA: TGTGCCATCAGTGAATTTGACAGGGCCCAACCTGGCCTGTTTTTT. It yields the protein CAISEFDRAQPGLFF.

This clone rates as medium-sized (0.01 to 0.1%). The gene calls are TRBV7-9 and TRBJ1-1; D unresolved. The CDR3 is made up of 14 amino acids. The V end lost 1 base, the J end lost 11 bases, and 17 bases lay between the germline ends. Germline values: CDR1 SEHNR, CDR2 FQNEAQ (reference sequence). CDR3 protein: CASSLVREGSWAFF. The CDR3 bases are TGTGCCAGCAGCTTAGTCCGGGAGGGTTCCTGGGCTTTCTTT.

This chain joins TRBV7-9 and TRBJ1-3; D is unresolved. CDR1 is SEHNR, CDR2 FQNEAQ, per germline (reference sequence). Trimming shortened V by 1 base and J by 7 bases, and 14 bases separated the two germline ends. The CDR3 extends over 15 amino acids. The CDR3 here is CASSLDAGVQNTIYF. The DNA of the CDR3 is TGTGCCAGCAGCTTAGATGCGGGAGTCCAGAACACCATATATTTT.

The chain employs TRBV7-9 and TRBJ1-2; 7 nucleotides match TRBD1. Losses at the gene ends were 0 bases for V and 8 bases for J; bases not matched to a gene: 12. The germline CDR1 and CDR2 sequences are SEHNR and FQNEAQ (reference sequence). The CDR3 spans 16 residues. The CDR3 loop is CASSLAGQDTTGGYTF. DNA for the CDR3: TGTGCCAGCAGCTTAGCAGGACAGGATACAACTGGGGGCTACACCTTC.

Only a few counts were recorded for this clone. V and J are TRBV5-1 and TRBJ1-4; D is unclear. The germline V gene has CDR1 SGHRS and CDR2 YFSETQ. The CDR3 is made up of 15 amino acids. V gave up 0 bases and J gave up 1 base, with 7 bases separating them. The CDR3 coding sequence is TGCGCCAGCAGCTTGGCCGGGTTAACTAATGAAAAACTGTTTTTT. Its protein is CASSLAGLTNEKLFF.

The chain couples TRBV5-8 to TRBJ1-1; TRBD1 is a possible D gene (5 bases). The CDR3 consists of 14 residues. Looked up from germline, CDR1 is SGHTS and CDR2 is YDEGEE. Trimming pared 3 bases from V and 2 bases from J, leaving 11 bases between. CDR3 loop: CASSYGGSNTEAFF. The CDR3 nucleotides are TGTGCCAGCAGCTACGGGGGGTCTAACACTGAAGCTTTCTTT.

This chain joins TRBV19 and TRBJ1-1; D remains ambiguous. Germline V CDR1 and CDR2: LNHDA, SQIVND (reference sequence). The CDR3 consists of 12 residues. V lost 5 bases and J 7 bases, leaving 11 bases between the germline ends. The CDR3 coding sequence is TGTGCCAGTAGTGACATCTTTAATGAAGCTTTCTTT. Its protein is CASSDIFNEAFF.

The rearrangement joins TRBV19 to TRBJ2-1; 8 positions match TRBD1. The germline CDR1 and CDR2 sequences are LNHDA and SQIVND (reference sequence). Unmatched junction bases numbered 6, after V lost 2 bases and J lost 3 bases. The CDR3 length is 16 residues. This chain's CDR3 is CASSIPGTGLYNEQFF. For the CDR3, the DNA is TGTGCCAGTAGTATACCCGGGACAGGACTCTACAATGAGCAGTTCTTC.

V usage is TRBV5-4 and J usage is TRBJ1-6, with 9 bases matching TRBD1. V trimming: 3 bases; J trimming: 8 bases; junction bases outside the gene matches: 6. Looked up from germline, CDR1 is SGHNT and CDR2 is YYREEE (reference sequence). This CDR3 spans 15 amino acids. In nucleotides, the CDR3 is TGTGCCAGCAGCTATGACAGGGGGGGGTATTCACCCCTCCACTTT. This codes for CASSYDRGGYSPLHF.

The V call is TRBV4-3, the J call TRBJ1-6; D is unclear. V lost 0 bases to trimming and J lost 8 bases, with 5 bases between them. This CDR3 comprises 13 residues. The V gene's germline CDR1 is LGHNA and CDR2 YSLEER. CDR3 loop: CASSQDRDSPLHF. The CDR3 DNA reads TGCGCCAGCAGCCAAGATCGGGATTCACCCCTCCACTTT.